This T cell receptor (beta chain) was retrieved from a study of Graves' ophthalmopathy and Graves' hyperthyroidism. Broader study findings: The model's ophthalmopathy progression predictions had around 64% sensitivity and over 72% specificity. Blood also held most thyroid clonotypes expanded above 0.001 frequency.

Diagnoses were established from clinical symptoms, serum thyroxine, TRAb, thyroid ultrasound and orbital computed tomography. Amplified TCR beta CDR3 regions were obtained using RNA transcripts as template. First-round RT-PCR relied on HTBI primers, and a second-round multiplex PCR came next. Each CDR3 protein gets one entry after TCRdb re-called the multiplex PCR reads with MiXCR. The sample has 260,000 or so distinct CDR3 sequences, 45% seen once; the top ten hold over 40%. Between the trimmed V and J ends, which lost 5 bases and 2 bases, there was a span of 15 bases. This CDR3 is 15 amino acids long. Germline V gene lookup returns CDR1 LNHDA and CDR2 SQIVND (reference sequence). Regarding this clonotype: Its antigen is still unknown.

The sample consisted of peripheral blood. V gene TRBV19 combines with J gene TRBJ2-5; possibly TRBD1 for D (6 bases). The clonotype comes from an adult man with Graves' ophthalmopathy. The CDR3 is CASSQPGHIQETQYF. CDR3 in DNA: TGTGCCAGTAGTCAACCGGGACATATTCAAGAGACCCAGTACTTC.